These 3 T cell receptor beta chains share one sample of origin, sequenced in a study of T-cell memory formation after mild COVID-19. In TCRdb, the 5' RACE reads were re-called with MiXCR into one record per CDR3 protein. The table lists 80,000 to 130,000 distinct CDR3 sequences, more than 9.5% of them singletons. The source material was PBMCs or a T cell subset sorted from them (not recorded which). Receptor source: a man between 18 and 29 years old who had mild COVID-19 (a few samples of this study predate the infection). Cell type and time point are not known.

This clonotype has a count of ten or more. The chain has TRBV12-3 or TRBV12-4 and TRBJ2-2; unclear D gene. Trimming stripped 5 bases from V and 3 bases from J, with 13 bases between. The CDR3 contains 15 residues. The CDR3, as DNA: TGTGCCAGCAGTGGCCTCGTCCTGGACACCGGGGAGCTGTTTTTT. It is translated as CASSGLVLDTGELFF.

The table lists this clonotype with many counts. This chain's CDR3 is CASSYTSAYEQYF. The CDR3 DNA is TGTGCCAGCAGCTACACTAGCGCCTACGAGCAGTACTTC. The chain links TRBV7-2 to TRBJ2-7, with TRBD2 identical over 7 bases. Unmatched junction bases numbered 2, after V lost 4 bases and J lost 2 bases. This CDR3 contains 13 residues. The germline V gene has CDR1 SGHTA and CDR2 FQGNSA.

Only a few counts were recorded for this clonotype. The DNA of the CDR3 is TGTGCCAGCAGTTACGGGACGTACACTGAAGCTTTCTTT. Its protein product is CASSYGTYTEAFF. The chain has TRBV6-5 and TRBJ1-1; a weak D match, TRBD1 (5 bases). This CDR3 has 13 amino acids. V lost 2 bases and J lost 3, with 7 bases in between. Germline V gene lookup returns CDR1 MNHEY and CDR2 SVGAGI.